These 23 T cell receptor beta chains were sequenced from one sample in a study of cytomegalovirus exposure and HLA in healthy donors (TCRdb year 2017). The library was made by the immunoSEQ multiplex PCR assay. The source is immuneACCESS, and TCRdb retained only in-frame sequences with V and J called. Part of the clones is not carried over; for the studies checked, unresolved V genes explain less than half of this, and the remainder is unexplained. The sample contains some 78,000 clones, about 96% of them found a single time. Roughly 1.6% of the sample is taken by the ten largest. Specimen: PBMCs. These receptors were taken from a man aged 18-30 years in good health and CMV-seropositive.

The V gene is TRBV29-1, the J gene TRBJ2-7, with 8 positions matching TRBD2. Germline lookup yields CDR1 SQVTM and CDR2 ANQGSEA. The CDR3 covers 12 residues. With V trimmed by 4 bases and J by 7 bases, 6 bases remained unmatched. This chain's CDR3 is CSVAAGVGEQYF. CDR3 nucleotide sequence: TGCAGCGTTGCAGCGGGAGTGGGTGAGCAGTACTTC.

The V gene is TRBV27, the J gene TRBJ2-7, with 8 bases identical to TRBD1. The J segment lost 3 bases and the V segment lost 6 bases, leaving 10 bases of the junction unmatched. The V gene's germline CDR1 is MNHEY and CDR2 SMNVEV (reference sequence). The CDR3 is made up of 15 amino acids. DNA for the CDR3: TGTGCCAGCAGGACTGCAGGGGGCATGATCTACGAGCAGTACTTC. This sequence encodes CASRTAGGMIYEQYF.

The chain joins TRBV5-1 to TRBJ2-2; 7 bases agree with TRBD1. The CDR3 spans 18 residues. Germline CDR1 reads SGHRS; CDR2 reads YFSETQ. J was trimmed by 0 bases and V by 3 bases; bases with no gene match: 11. The CDR3 protein is CASSSGTRGLTNTGELFF. CDR3 nucleotide sequence: TGCGCCAGCAGCTCCGGAACGAGGGGGCTGACGAACACCGGGGAGCTGTTTTTT.

V usage is TRBV4-1 and J usage is TRBJ2-1, with 12 bases lining up with TRBD2. The CDR3 consists of 18 residues. With 5 bases clipped from V and 2 bases from J, the junction kept 10 bases outside the gene matches. CDR1 is MGHRA and CDR2 is YSYEKL in the germline V gene. The CDR3 reads CASSNGLAGTLAYNEQFF. The CDR3 coding sequence is TGCGCCAGCAGCAATGGACTAGCGGGAACCCTCGCCTACAATGAGCAGTTCTTC.

The chain couples TRBV30 to TRBJ1-2, with 8 bases fitting TRBD1. Germline loops: CDR1 GTSNPN, CDR2 SVGIG (reference sequence). Unmatched junction bases numbered 10, after V lost 3 bases and J lost 7 bases. The CDR3 is 14 amino acids. Here the CDR3 reads CAWSAQGEVTGYTF. The CDR3 coding sequence is TGTGCCTGGAGCGCACAGGGGGAGGTAACTGGCTACACCTTC.

This chain joins TRBV2 and TRBJ1-2; 8 bases align to TRBD1. Germline values: CDR1 SNHLY, CDR2 FYNNEI. The junction had 11 bases not matched to a gene; V was cut back by 10 bases and J by 4 bases. There are 14 residues in the CDR3. The CDR3 loop is CATDSQGASYGYTF. DNA of the CDR3: TGTGCCACTGACAGCCAGGGGGCTTCCTATGGCTACACCTTC.

This chain uses TRBV2 with TRBJ1-2; 9 bases align to TRBD1. Germline V gives CDR1 SNHLY, CDR2 FYNNEI. This CDR3 region has 15 residues. V was clipped by 7 bases and J by 7 bases; unmatched bases: 13. This CDR3 is CASKVWETGGPGYTF. CDR3 nucleotide sequence: TGTGCCAGCAAAGTTTGGGAGACAGGGGGTCCTGGCTACACCTTC.

This clone was recorded a few times. The V gene is TRBV5-4, the J gene TRBJ1-2; D possibly corresponds to TRBD1 (6 bases). The V gene lost 4 bases and the J gene lost 1 base, with 23 bases spanning the gap. CDR1 is SGHNT and CDR2 is YYREEE in the germline V gene (reference sequence). This CDR3 region has 18 residues. CDR3: CASSPTAGASAVNYGYTF. CDR3 nucleotides: TGTGCCAGCAGCCCTACCGCAGGGGCTTCGGCGGTTAACTATGGCTACACCTTC.

The DNA for the CDR3 is TGTGCCAGCAGTGAATCACGGGTTCTTAGCAATCAGCCCCAGCATTTT. It encodes CASSESRVLSNQPQHF. V and J are TRBV6-1 and TRBJ1-5, with D hard to call. CDR1 is MNHNS and CDR2 is SASEGT in the germline V gene. The V end was cut by 2 bases, the J end by 0 bases, with 11 bases between. CDR3 length: 16 amino acids.

This chain links TRBV7-9 with TRBJ2-7; TRBD2 aligns across 8 bases. This CDR3 is built from 15 residues. With V trimmed by 6 bases and J by 1 base, 8 bases remained unmatched. Germline V gives CDR1 SEHNR, CDR2 FQNEAQ (reference sequence). DNA for the CDR3: TGTGCCAGCAGTTCAACTAGCGGACCTTCCTACGAGCAGTACTTC. Its protein product is CASSSTSGPSYEQYF.

The rearrangement links TRBV6-6 to TRBJ2-1; weak D call: TRBD2 (5 bases). Per germline, CDR1 MNHNY and CDR2 SVGAGI (reference sequence). This CDR3 has 14 residues. Trimming left V 8 bases short and J 6 bases short, with 17 bases between. The DNA for the CDR3 is TGTGCCAGCTTTAGAGCCCTTGGAGGCAATGAGCAGTTCTTC. This encodes CASFRALGGNEQFF.

The rearrangement uses TRBV5-1 and TRBJ2-1; D possibly corresponds to TRBD1 (6 bases). The CDR3 length is 14 residues. The germline CDR1 and CDR2 sequences are SGHRS and YFSETQ. V lost 6 bases and J 4 bases, leaving 14 bases between the germline ends. The CDR3 bases are TGCGCCAGCACACCAGGGGCACCTTACAATGAGCAGTTCTTC. Translating gives CASTPGAPYNEQFF.

In regard to this clone: Other DNA sequences in the same sample also yield this CDR3. The rearrangement uses TRBV5-1 and TRBJ2-5; no clear D gene. V shed 1 base and J shed 4 bases, with 14 bases lying between them. The germline V gene encodes CDR1 SGHRS and CDR2 YFSETQ. This CDR3 spans 15 amino acids. The CDR3: CASSLPQAHLETQYF. CDR3 DNA sequence: TGCGCCAGCAGCTTGCCCCAAGCGCACCTAGAGACCCAGTACTTC.

On this clone: Within the sample, other DNA sequences also encode this same CDR3. The chain employs TRBV9 and TRBJ2-7; 10 bases map to TRBD2. CDR3 length: 15 residues. Per the germline V gene, CDR1 is SGDLS and CDR2 is YYNGEE. Trimming at V came to 0 bases and at J to 2 bases, leaving 2 bases not matched to a gene. The CDR3 is CASSVGTSGTYEQYF. CDR3 nucleotides: TGTGCCAGCAGCGTAGGGACTAGCGGAACCTACGAGCAGTACTTC. Filled out from reference TRBV9 and TRBJ2-7, the complete variable domain reads DSGVTQTPKHLITATGQRVTLRCSPRSGDLSVYWYQQSLDQGLQFLIQYYNGEERAKGNILERFSAQQFPDLHSELNLSSLELGDSALYFCASSVGTSGTYEQYFGPGTRLTVT.

The chain links TRBV6-1 to TRBJ2-2; D is possibly TRBD1 (6 bases). Germline V CDR1 and CDR2: MNHNS, SASEGT. The CDR3 is made up of 15 amino acids. Trimming took 8 bases from V and 6 from J, leaving 19 bases between them. The CDR3 sequence is CASSPGTSGSGELFF. The CDR3 DNA sequence: TGTGCCAGCTCACCCGGGACATCTGGGTCCGGGGAGCTGTTTTTT.

The chain has TRBV27 and TRBJ2-1, with unresolved D. The V gene lost 0 bases and the J gene lost 1 base, with 7 bases spanning the gap. Germline V gene lookup returns CDR1 MNHEY and CDR2 SMNVEV (reference sequence). There are 15 residues in the CDR3. The DNA of the CDR3 is TGTGCCAGCAGTTTATCGACGGGTTCCTACAATGAGCAGTTCTTC. This codes for CASSLSTGSYNEQFF.

The gene calls are TRBV9 and TRBJ1-1; D ambiguous. The V gene's germline CDR1 is SGDLS and CDR2 YYNGEE. This CDR3 contains 14 residues. The V gene lost 4 bases and the J gene lost 8 bases, with 18 bases spanning the gap. CDR3: CASSFALMGPEAFF. The DNA of the CDR3 is TGTGCCAGCAGCTTCGCCCTAATGGGCCCGGAAGCTTTCTTT.

The chain joins TRBV27 to TRBJ2-2; maybe TRBD1 (6 bases). CDR3 size: 16 residues. The V gene's germline CDR1 is MNHEY and CDR2 SMNVEV (reference sequence). With 7 bases removed from V and 4 bases from J, the gap between germline ends came to 19 bases. In DNA form, the CDR3 reads TGTGCCAGCACCAACCGGGAACAGGGTGGCACCGGGGAGCTGTTTTTT. Protein sequence: CASTNREQGGTGELFF.

V gene TRBV9 combines with J gene TRBJ2-7; 7 nucleotides line up with TRBD1. The trim removed 0 bases at V and 2 bases at J, leaving 5 bases unmatched. The CDR3 is made up of 15 amino acids. In germline, CDR1 is SGDLS, CDR2 YYNGEE. The CDR3 bases are TGTGCCAGCAGCGTAGGGGGGACAGAAACCTACGAGCAGTACTTC. It codes for CASSVGGTETYEQYF.

The J gene is TRBJ2-1, the V gene TRBV11-2; no firm D call. Trimming took off 1 base at V and 12 bases at J, with 13 bases between the two ends. CDR1 and CDR2 from the germline V gene are SGHAT and FQNNGV. The CDR3 is 13 amino acids. The CDR3 bases are TGTGCCAGCAGCTTAGTGATCGACTGGGTGCAGTTCTTC. Translated: CASSLVIDWVQFF.

The J gene is TRBJ2-5, the V gene TRBV18, with 7 bases fitting TRBD2. This CDR3 spans 16 amino acids. CDR1 KGHSH and CDR2 LQKENI come from the germline V gene. With 3 bases clipped from V and 5 bases from J, the junction kept 12 bases outside the gene matches. CDR3 residues: CASSPASSGKEETQYF. As DNA, the CDR3 is TGTGCCAGCTCACCTGCATCCAGCGGGAAGGAGGAGACCCAGTACTTC. The whole variable domain, remainder taken from reference TRBV18 and TRBJ2-5, is NAGVMQNPRHLVRRRGQEARLRCSPMKGHSHVYWYRQLPEEGLKFMVYLQKENIIDESGMPKERFSAEFPKEGPSILRIQQVVRGDSAAYFCASSPASSGKEETQYFGPGTRLLVL.

This chain connects TRBV6-5 to TRBJ2-1, with TRBD1 matching 8 bases. This CDR3 has 13 amino acids. The V segment lost 10 bases and the J segment 3 bases; nucleotides outside the gene matches: 5. Germline-derived CDR1 and CDR2 are MNHEY and SVGAGI. The CDR3 DNA reads as TGTGCCACCCAACAGGGGGGCTACAATGAGCAGTTCTTC. It is translated as CATQQGGYNEQFF.

This rearrangement joins TRBV18 to TRBJ2-2; possibly TRBD2 for D (6 bases). Germline V gives CDR1 KGHSH, CDR2 LQKENI. This CDR3 is built from 15 residues. The ends were cut back, 5 bases at V and 2 bases at J, with 12 bases in the middle. CDR3 sequence (DNA): TGTGCCAGCTCAGGGGGACTCGGTAACACCGGGGAGCTGTTTTTT. Translated, it gives CASSGGLGNTGELFF.